This TCR beta chain was identified during a study of blood T cell repertoires in COVID-19. Participants, about 18 to 89 years old, spanned about two dozen US areas. Participant-given clinical history determined each cohort assignment. Produced via immunoSEQ multiplex PCR; TCRdb's table is partial and in-frame only. The sample includes fewer than 250,000 clones, around 82% of them seen just once. J was trimmed by 5 bases and V by 9 bases; bases with no gene match: 10. This CDR3 has 14 residues. CDR1 and CDR2 from the germline V gene are MNHNS and SASEGT. The sample comprised PBMCs or T cells enriched from blood (not recorded which). The J gene is TRBJ1-5, the V gene TRBV6-1, with 7 bases aligning to TRBD1. This sequence originates from a woman aged 40 to 50 with acute COVID-19. DNA of the CDR3: TGTGCCAGTAGGGAAGGGGGCGATTATCAGCCCCAGCATTTT. The encoded protein is CASREGGDYQPQHF.